One and the same sample provided the 8 T cell receptor beta chains below, sequenced in a study of blood T cell repertoires in COVID-19. Using immunoSEQ multiplex PCR, the repertoire was profiled, and TCRdb retains in-frame clones only, with some absent. The repertoire holds about 120,000 clones, 60% to 85% seen once, with roughly 2% in the top ten. The sequenced sample consisted of peripheral blood. The receptors derive from a man between 70 and 80 years old with acute or convalescent COVID-19.

The CDR3 sequence: CASSTGTTEAFF. The CDR3 DNA sequence: TGTGCCAGCAGTACAGGGACCACTGAAGCTTTCTTT. The genes are TRBV12-3 or TRBV12-4 and TRBJ1-1; D may be TRBD1 (6 bases). The V and J ends lost 5 bases and 4 bases respectively, with 8 bases between them. This CDR3 comprises 12 residues.

The chain uses TRBV6-5 and TRBJ1-2; D is unclear. V was cut by 5 bases and J by 0 bases, with 13 bases left in between. Germline CDR1 is MNHEY and CDR2 is SVGAGI. CDR3 length: 15 residues. As DNA, the CDR3 is TGTGCCAGCAGTCCATGGGCCCAGACTAACTATGGCTACACCTTC. Protein sequence: CASSPWAQTNYGYTF.

This rearrangement joins TRBV5-1 to TRBJ2-1; 7 bases line up with TRBD1. V lost 4 bases, J lost 3 bases, and 10 bases stayed unmatched. Per the germline V gene, CDR1 is SGHRS and CDR2 is YFSETQ. The CDR3 loop spans 16 amino acids. This CDR3 is CASSPTSGTVYNEQFF. DNA for the CDR3: TGCGCCAGCAGCCCGACCTCCGGGACAGTCTACAATGAGCAGTTCTTC.

This chain uses TRBV19 with TRBJ1-4, with a weak D call TRBD1 (6 bases). V was shortened by 0 bases and J by 10 bases, with 9 bases between the two germline ends. This CDR3 has 13 residues. Germline V lookup: CDR1 LNHDA, CDR2 SQIVND (reference sequence). As DNA, the CDR3 is TGTGCCAGTAGTATAGAATCGACAGGAAAACTGTTTTTT. Its translation is CASSIESTGKLFF.

This sequence joins TRBV7-2 and TRBJ1-6; D gene ambiguous. Trimming removed 3 bases from V and 7 bases from J, with 10 bases in between. CDR3 length: 14 residues. Germline-derived CDR1 and CDR2 are SGHTA and FQGNSA. The CDR3 DNA is TGTGCCAGCAGCTTCCGACAACACAATTCACCCCTCCACTTT. Translation gives CASSFRQHNSPLHF.

This rearrangement joins TRBV5-4 to TRBJ1-1, with 8 bases matching TRBD1. Trimming removed 3 bases from V and 1 base from J; junction bases left unmatched: 2. The length of the CDR3 is 14 residues. Germline assignment: CDR1 SGHNT and CDR2 YYREEE (reference sequence). The CDR3 sequence: CASSSGQGNTEAFF. The DNA of the CDR3 is TGTGCCAGCAGCTCCGGACAGGGGAACACTGAAGCTTTCTTT.

This chain joins TRBV7-2 and TRBJ2-2; D perhaps matches TRBD1 (5 bases). V gave up 2 bases and J gave up 5 bases, with 9 bases separating them. The CDR3 spans 14 residues. The germline V gene encodes CDR1 SGHTA and CDR2 FQGNSA. CDR3 protein: CASSLYSGTGELFF. CDR3 nucleotides: TGTGCCAGCAGCTTATATTCAGGGACCGGGGAGCTGTTTTTT. The whole variable domain, filled in from reference TRBV7-2 and TRBJ2-2, reads GAGVSQSPSNKVTEKGKDVELRCDPISGHTALYWYRQSLGQGLEFLIYFQGNSAPDKSGLPSDRFSAERTGGSVSTLTIQRTQQEDSAVYLCASSLYSGTGELFFGEGSRLTVL.

Here the CDR3 DNA reads TGTGCCAGCAGTGAACTGGGACAGGGAGGTCGCGAGCAGTACTTC. Translation: CASSELGQGGREQYF. The genes are TRBV2 and TRBJ2-7, with TRBD1 matching over 9 bases. Germline-derived CDR1 and CDR2 are SNHLY and FYNNEI. V lost 2 bases to trimming and J lost 6 bases; unmatched junction nucleotides: 8. The CDR3 contains 15 residues.